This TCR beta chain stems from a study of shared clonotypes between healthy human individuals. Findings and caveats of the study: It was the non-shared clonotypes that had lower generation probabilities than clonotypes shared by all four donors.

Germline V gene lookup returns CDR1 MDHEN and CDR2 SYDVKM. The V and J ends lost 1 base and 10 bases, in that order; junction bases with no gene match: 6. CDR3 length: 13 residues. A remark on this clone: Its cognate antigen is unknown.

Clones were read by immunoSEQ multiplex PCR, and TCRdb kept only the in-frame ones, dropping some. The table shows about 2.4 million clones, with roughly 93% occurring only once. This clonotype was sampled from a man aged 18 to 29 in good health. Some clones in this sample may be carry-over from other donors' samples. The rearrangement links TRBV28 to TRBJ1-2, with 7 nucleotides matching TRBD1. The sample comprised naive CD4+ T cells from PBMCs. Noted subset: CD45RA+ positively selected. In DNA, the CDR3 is TGTGCCAGCAGTTTATCGGACAGGCCGCCCTACACCTTC. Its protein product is CASSLSDRPPYTF.